Below, 30 T cell receptor beta chains from the same sample are listed, as sequenced in a study of blood T cell repertoires in COVID-19. Libraries were prepared by immunoSEQ multiplex PCR; TCRdb keeps only in-frame clonotypes and omits some of them. This sample has roughly 70,000 clones, with roughly 84% found just once. The sequencing input was peripheral blood. The receptors here all came from a man between 65 and 80 years old with acute or convalescent COVID-19.

This chain joins TRBV15 and TRBJ1-2; TRBD1 matches 8 bases. The CDR3 is 17 residues long. The trim removed 0 bases at V and 3 bases at J, leaving 9 bases unmatched. Germline CDR1 is LNHNV and CDR2 is YYDKDF (reference sequence). The CDR3 sequence: CATSRDRRTGSDYGYTF. The DNA for the CDR3 is TGTGCCACCAGCAGAGATCGTAGGACAGGGTCGGACTATGGCTACACCTTC.

The chain joins TRBV20-1 to TRBJ1-1; D is ambiguous. Per germline, CDR1 DFQATT and CDR2 SNEGSKA (reference sequence). V lost 6 bases to trimming and J lost 10 bases, with 15 bases between them. This CDR3 comprises 11 residues. CDR3 sequence: CSADTSGGAFF. As DNA, the CDR3 is TGCAGTGCCGACACCAGCGGTGGAGCTTTCTTT.

This clone was observed once. J is TRBJ1-2 and V is TRBV28; unclear D gene. Germline V CDR1 and CDR2: MDHEN, SYDVKM. V was shortened by 3 bases and J by 2 bases, with 7 bases between the two germline ends. The CDR3 totals 13 residues. Written as DNA, the CDR3 is TGTGCCAGCAGTTTTCGGGAAAACTATGGCTACACCTTC. Residues: CASSFRENYGYTF.

The chain is built from TRBV28 and TRBJ1-1; D is undetermined. Germline V CDR1 and CDR2: MDHEN, SYDVKM. The CDR3 spans 14 residues. V was clipped by 2 bases and J by 2 bases, with 9 bases between them. Here the CDR3 reads CASSLGQANTEAFF. The CDR3 coding sequence is TGTGCCAGCAGTTTAGGGCAGGCTAACACTGAAGCTTTCTTT.

V usage is TRBV19 and J usage is TRBJ2-1, with TRBD1 matching 7 bases. J gave up 7 bases and V 3 bases, and 9 bases lay outside the gene matches. In germline, CDR1 is LNHDA, CDR2 SQIVND (reference sequence). The CDR3 extends over 15 amino acids. DNA for the CDR3: TGTGCCAGTAGTATTACCGCAGGGGGAACGAATGAGCAGTTCTTC. Protein sequence: CASSITAGGTNEQFF.

This sequence joins TRBV6-5 and TRBJ2-1, with 15 bases matching TRBD2. V shed 10 bases and J 9 bases; nucleotides not matched to a gene: 7. Per the germline V gene, CDR1 is MNHEY and CDR2 is SVGAGI. The CDR3 runs to 14 residues. CDR3 amino acids: CAIRTSGGAGEQFF. The CDR3 DNA is TGTGCCATCCGGACTAGCGGGGGGGCCGGTGAGCAGTTCTTC.

This clone has just one count. The V call is TRBV5-1, the J call TRBJ1-4; weak D call: TRBD1 (6 bases). Germline assignment: CDR1 SGHRS and CDR2 YFSETQ. With 4 bases removed from V and 8 bases from J, the gap between germline ends came to 15 bases. The CDR3 is 14 residues long. CDR3 region: CASSGTGSIEKLFF. The CDR3 region has the DNA TGCGCCAGCAGCGGTACAGGGAGTATCGAAAAACTGTTTTTT.

This chain uses TRBV27 with TRBJ2-2, with 7 bases lining up with TRBD2. This CDR3 has 16 residues. V lost 5 bases to trimming and J lost 2 bases; unmatched junction nucleotides: 8. The germline CDR1 and CDR2 sequences are MNHEY and SMNVEV (reference sequence). The CDR3 sequence: CASSTWGGDNTGELFF. DNA for the CDR3: TGTGCCAGCAGTACTTGGGGGGGGGACAACACCGGGGAGCTGTTTTTT.

This chain connects TRBV20-1 to TRBJ1-2; 9 bases fit TRBD1. Looked up from germline, CDR1 is DFQATT and CDR2 is SNEGSKA (reference sequence). This CDR3 contains 14 residues. The V and J ends lost 5 bases and 6 bases, in that order; junction bases with no gene match: 10. The CDR3 protein is CSAGEDRGSNGYTF. Written as DNA, the CDR3 is TGCAGTGCTGGTGAGGACAGGGGAAGCAATGGCTACACCTTC.

The rearrangement uses TRBV27 and TRBJ2-1; tentative D call: TRBD1 (6 bases). V dropped 6 bases and J dropped 4 bases, with 16 bases sitting between them. The CDR3 totals 15 residues. The germline CDR1 and CDR2 sequences are MNHEY and SMNVEV (reference sequence). The CDR3 sequence is CASRKQGLLYNEQFF. The CDR3 coding sequence is TGTGCCAGCAGAAAACAGGGCCTACTTTACAATGAGCAGTTCTTC.

The rearrangement uses TRBV11-3 and TRBJ1-3; possible D gene TRBD1, 6 bases. CDR1 SGHNT and CDR2 YENEEA come from the germline V gene. The CDR3 sequence is 14 residues long. The V end was cut by 1 base, the J end by 4 bases, with 8 bases between. The CDR3, as DNA: TGTGCCAGCAGCTTAGTACAGGGAGGAAACACCATATATTTT. Amino acids: CASSLVQGGNTIYF.

The V gene is TRBV2, the J gene TRBJ2-3; D not resolved. V was trimmed by 8 bases and J by 0 bases, leaving 9 bases between them. The CDR3 spans 13 residues. The germline gives CDR1 SNHLY, CDR2 FYNNEI. The CDR3 nucleotides read TGTGCCAGCCTCGGGTTTAGCACAGATACGCAGTATTTT. The encoded protein is CASLGFSTDTQYF.

V and J are TRBV4-1 and TRBJ2-7; tentatively, D is TRBD1 (5 bases). CDR1 and CDR2 from the germline V gene are MGHRA and YSYEKL. V dropped 2 bases and J dropped 2 bases, with 13 bases sitting between them. CDR3 length equals 15 residues. The CDR3 loop reads CASSQSAGAPYEQYF. The CDR3 region has the DNA TGCGCCAGCAGCCAATCGGCTGGGGCCCCCTACGAGCAGTACTTC.

The table lists this clone with a count of one. The chain is built from TRBV12-5 and TRBJ1-1, with 7 bases identical to TRBD1. The CDR3 loop spans 14 amino acids. V lost 1 base and J lost 1; bases outside the gene matches: 0. Germline V CDR1 and CDR2: LGHNT, FRNRAP. The CDR3 protein is CASGLGTGNTEAFF. The CDR3 nucleotides read TGTGCTAGTGGTTTGGGGACAGGGAACACTGAAGCTTTCTTT. The entire variable domain, with the rest obtained from reference TRBV12-5 and TRBJ1-1, is as follows: DARVTQTPRHKVTEMGQEVTMRCQPILGHNTVFWYRQTMMQGLELLAYFRNRAPLDDSGMPKDRFSAEMPDATLATLKIQPSEPRDSAVYFCASGLGTGNTEAFFGQGTRLTVV.

The table lists this clone with a count of one. The V call is TRBV6-5, the J call TRBJ1-1; D not resolved. CDR3 size: 15 residues. Trimming removed 2 bases at V and 0 bases at J, with 10 bases between. Germline loops: CDR1 MNHEY, CDR2 SVGAGI. The CDR3 DNA is TGTGCCAGCAGTTACGTCCTAGGTTTGAACACTGAAGCTTTCTTT. Amino acid sequence: CASSYVLGLNTEAFF.

This clone was detected a few times. The rearrangement joins TRBV19 to TRBJ1-1; D is unclear. V was trimmed by 7 bases and J by 0 bases, leaving 12 bases between them. The CDR3 totals 14 residues. The germline CDR1 and CDR2 sequences are LNHDA and SQIVND (reference sequence). As DNA, the CDR3 is TGTGCCAGTAAGTCTACCCGCATGAACACTGAAGCTTTCTTT. Protein: CASKSTRMNTEAFF.

This chain connects TRBV18 to TRBJ1-1; 10 nucleotides align to TRBD1. The germline V gene encodes CDR1 KGHSH and CDR2 LQKENI. This CDR3 is 15 amino acids long. The V and J ends lost 3 bases and 3 bases, in that order; junction bases with no gene match: 4. The DNA for the CDR3 is TGTGCCAGCTCACCCGGGACAGGGGTTGACACTGAAGCTTTCTTT. Translating it yields CASSPGTGVDTEAFF.

The rearrangement uses TRBV19 and TRBJ2-3; D perhaps matches TRBD2 (5 bases). V was cut by 3 bases and J by 0 bases, with 10 bases left in between. The CDR3 contains 15 residues. Germline V lookup: CDR1 LNHDA, CDR2 SQIVND (reference sequence). The CDR3 reads CASSIWPGSTDTQYF. The CDR3 DNA follows: TGTGCCAGTAGTATCTGGCCGGGGAGCACAGATACGCAGTATTTT.

This clone was observed a single time. The J gene is TRBJ2-1, the V gene TRBV5-4; D is perhaps TRBD1 (6 bases). Looked up from germline, CDR1 is SGHNT and CDR2 is YYREEE (reference sequence). The CDR3 length is 16 residues. The germline V and J ends were trimmed by 0 bases and 8 bases, with 18 bases remaining between them. The CDR3 coding sequence is TGTGCCAGCAGCTTGGACAGGGCACCTGGCTGGGATGAGCAGTTCTTC. Encoded protein: CASSLDRAPGWDEQFF. Variable domain in full (rest from reference TRBV5-4 and TRBJ2-1): ETGVTQSPTHLIKTRGQQVTLRCSSQSGHNTVSWYQQALGQGPQFIFQYYREEENGRGNFPPRFSGLQFPNYSSELNVNALELDDSALYLCASSLDRAPGWDEQFFGPGTRLTVL.

The chain links TRBV19 to TRBJ2-1, with D perhaps TRBD2 (7 bases). The ends were cut back, 3 bases at V and 5 bases at J, with 14 bases in the middle. Germline CDR1 and CDR2: LNHDA and SQIVND (reference sequence). The CDR3 length is 15 residues. The CDR3 region is CASSMTRGRNNEQFF. Here the CDR3 DNA reads TGTGCCAGTAGTATGACGCGGGGGCGTAACAATGAGCAGTTCTTC.

This clone has a single count. CDR3 in amino acids: CASSVRDRVRPGGNTIYF. The CDR3 DNA is TGTGCCAGCAGCGTACGGGACAGGGTACGTCCTGGAGGAAACACCATATATTTT. V usage is TRBV9 and J usage is TRBJ1-3; TRBD1 matches 9 bases. The germline V gene has CDR1 SGDLS and CDR2 YYNGEE. The CDR3 totals 18 residues. The junction had 12 bases not matched to a gene; V was cut back by 1 base and J by 4 bases. The full variable domain, completed using reference TRBV9 and TRBJ1-3, is DSGVTQTPKHLITATGQRVTLRCSPRSGDLSVYWYQQSLDQGLQFLIQYYNGEERAKGNILERFSAQQFPDLHSELNLSSLELGDSALYFCASSVRDRVRPGGNTIYFGEGSWLTVV.

The chain employs TRBV5-1 and TRBJ1-2; tentatively, D is TRBD1 (6 bases). V gave up 0 bases and J gave up 12 bases, with 18 bases separating them. This CDR3 is 14 amino acids long. Germline values: CDR1 SGHRS, CDR2 YFSETQ. The DNA of the CDR3 is TGCGCCAGCAGCTTGGTAGTGGGGGCACTCGTGGACACCTTC. It encodes CASSLVVGALVDTF.

The chain is built from TRBV29-1 and TRBJ2-7, with TRBD1 matching over 8 bases. Losses at the gene ends were 3 bases for V and 5 bases for J; bases not matched to a gene: 6. The CDR3 loop spans 13 amino acids. Germline lookup yields CDR1 SQVTM and CDR2 ANQGSEA. Written as DNA, the CDR3 is TGCAGCGTTGAGGAGACAGGGGAGGACGAGCAGTACTTC. Translated, it gives CSVEETGEDEQYF.

CDR3 sequence: CASSLRGRDGFHEQFF. The CDR3 DNA sequence: TGTGCCAGCAGCTTAAGAGGCAGGGATGGTTTCCATGAGCAGTTCTTC. The gene calls are TRBV7-9 and TRBJ2-1, with a tentative D call TRBD1 (5 bases). Trimming took off 2 bases at V and 8 bases at J, with 19 bases between the two ends. Germline CDR1 reads SEHNR; CDR2 reads FQNEAQ (reference sequence). The CDR3 has 16 residues.

The chain is built from TRBV2 and TRBJ1-6, with D possibly TRBD1 on 5 matching bases. The germline gives CDR1 SNHLY, CDR2 FYNNEI. CDR3 size: 14 residues. The ends were cut back, 6 bases at V and 4 bases at J, with 10 bases in the middle. The CDR3 spells CASRKDTYNSPLHF. The CDR3 DNA is TGTGCCAGCAGGAAGGACACTTATAATTCACCCCTCCACTTT.

The chain combines TRBV19 with TRBJ2-2, with 10 bases that match TRBD2. Per germline, CDR1 LNHDA and CDR2 SQIVND (reference sequence). The length of the CDR3 is 15 residues. V was clipped by 3 bases and J by 4 bases; unmatched bases: 2. The chain's CDR3 is CASSIKRGGTGELFF. The CDR3 DNA reads as TGTGCCAGTAGTATCAAGCGGGGGGGCACCGGGGAGCTGTTTTTT.

The chain employs TRBV7-8 and TRBJ2-7, with 10 bases aligning to TRBD1. V was clipped by 5 bases and J by 5 bases; unmatched bases: 9. The V gene's germline CDR1 is SGHVS and CDR2 FQNEAQ. The CDR3 loop spans 15 amino acids. The CDR3 is CASSLRDRGVDEQYF. The CDR3 DNA reads TGTGCCAGCAGCCTTAGGGACAGGGGAGTCGACGAGCAGTACTTC.

In this sample, this clone turned up a few times. V usage is TRBV4-2 and J usage is TRBJ1-6, with 8 bases identical to TRBD1. Germline CDR1 LGHNA, CDR2 YNFKEQ. Trimming removed 2 bases from V and 0 bases from J; junction bases left unmatched: 6. CDR3 size: 18 residues. CDR3 bases: TGTGCCAGCAGCCAAAGACAGGGGCTGAGCTCCTATAATTCACCCCTCCACTTT. Protein sequence: CASSQRQGLSSYNSPLHF.

This clone was counted a single time. The chain employs TRBV5-1 and TRBJ1-2; 9 bases are a match to TRBD1. Trimming removed 3 bases from V and 7 bases from J; junction bases left unmatched: 1. There are 12 residues in the CDR3. The V gene's germline CDR1 is SGHRS and CDR2 YFSETQ. The CDR3 nucleotides are TGCGCCAGCAGCTCGGACAGGGGTGGCTACACCTTC. Its translation: CASSSDRGGYTF.

A few counts support this clone. This rearrangement joins TRBV11-1 to TRBJ2-2, with TRBD2 matching 13 bases. V dropped 5 bases and J dropped 6; count of bases not matched to a gene: 6. The CDR3 contains 16 residues. CDR1 and CDR2 from the germline V gene are SGHAT and FQDESV (reference sequence). DNA for the CDR3: TGTGCCAGCAGCCCCACTAGCGGGGGGGCCTCCGGGGAGCTGTTTTTT. Protein product: CASSPTSGGASGELFF.